This T cell receptor beta chain is from a study of blood T cells in healthy people across ages. In germline, CDR1 is MNHEY, CDR2 SVGEGT. V was clipped by 5 bases and J by 5 bases, with 16 bases between them. CDR3 length: 14 residues. To note about this clonotype: Its antigen is unknown.

The authors ran a second PCR of 7 to 11 cycles using a sample-barcoded 5' primer and a J-beta primer mix. All cDNA molecules were each tagged by a template-switch adaptor with 12 random nucleotides. TCRdb recomputed calls from the 5' RACE reads with MiXCR, one row per CDR3 protein. The repertoire has about 800,000 distinct CDR3 sequences, 25% of them found once; the top ten carry more than 3%. General observations from the study: There was a strong correlation between TCR beta diversity and naive T cell percentage. Naive CD4+ cell counts and diversity both ran higher in long-lived than in aged donors.

These records were also assigned to another study, of T cells of mothers and their children.

The material sequenced was blood. The clonotype originates from a boy aged 10-17 years in good health. The chain couples TRBV6-2 or TRBV6-3 to TRBJ2-7; no clear D. The CDR3 region is CASSRPPPLHEQYF. The DNA of the CDR3 is TGTGCCAGCAGTCGCCCACCTCCCCTGCACGAGCAGTACTTC.